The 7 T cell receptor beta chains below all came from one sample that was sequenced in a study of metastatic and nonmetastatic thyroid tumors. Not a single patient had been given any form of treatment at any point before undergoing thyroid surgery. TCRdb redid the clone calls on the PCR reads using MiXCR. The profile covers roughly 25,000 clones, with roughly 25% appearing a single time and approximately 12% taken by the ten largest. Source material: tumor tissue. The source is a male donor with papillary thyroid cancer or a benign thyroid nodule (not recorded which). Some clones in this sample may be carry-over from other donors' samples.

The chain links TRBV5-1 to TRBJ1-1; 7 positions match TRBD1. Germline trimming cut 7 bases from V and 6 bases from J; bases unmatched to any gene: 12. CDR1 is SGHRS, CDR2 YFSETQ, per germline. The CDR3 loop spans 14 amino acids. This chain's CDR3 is CASGLRQGSAEAFF. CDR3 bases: TGCGCCAGCGGACTTAGACAGGGATCGGCTGAAGCTTTCTTT.

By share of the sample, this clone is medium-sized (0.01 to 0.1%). The DNA for the CDR3 is TGTGCCAGCAGCTTAATCCCTCACGAGCAGTACTTC. It specifies CASSLIPHEQYF. The V and J genes are TRBV7-9 and TRBJ2-7; no firm D call. CDR1 and CDR2 (germline): SEHNR, FQNEAQ (reference sequence). The CDR3 totals 12 residues. The germline V and J ends were trimmed by 2 bases and 5 bases, with 7 bases remaining between them.

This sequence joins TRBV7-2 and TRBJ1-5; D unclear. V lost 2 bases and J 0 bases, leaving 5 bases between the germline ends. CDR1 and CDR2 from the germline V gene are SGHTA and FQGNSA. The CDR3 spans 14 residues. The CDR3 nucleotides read TGTGCCAGCAGCTTAAGGGCTAGCAATCAGCCCCAGCATTTT. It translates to CASSLRASNQPQHF. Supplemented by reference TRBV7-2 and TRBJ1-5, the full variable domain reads GAGVSQSPSNKVTEKGKDVELRCDPISGHTALYWYRQSLGQGLEFLIYFQGNSAPDKSGLPSDRFSAERTGGSVSTLTIQRTQQEDSAVYLCASSLRASNQPQHFGDGTRLSIL.

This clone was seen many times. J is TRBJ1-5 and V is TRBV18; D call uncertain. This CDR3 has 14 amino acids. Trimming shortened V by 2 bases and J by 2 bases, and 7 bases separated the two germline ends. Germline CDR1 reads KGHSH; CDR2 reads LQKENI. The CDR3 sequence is CASSPWSGNQPQHF. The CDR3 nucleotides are TGTGCCAGCTCACCATGGTCTGGCAATCAGCCCCAGCATTTT. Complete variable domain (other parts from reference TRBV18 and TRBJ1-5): NAGVMQNPRHLVRRRGQEARLRCSPMKGHSHVYWYRQLPEEGLKFMVYLQKENIIDESGMPKERFSAEFPKEGPSILRIQQVVRGDSAAYFCASSPWSGNQPQHFGDGTRLSIL.

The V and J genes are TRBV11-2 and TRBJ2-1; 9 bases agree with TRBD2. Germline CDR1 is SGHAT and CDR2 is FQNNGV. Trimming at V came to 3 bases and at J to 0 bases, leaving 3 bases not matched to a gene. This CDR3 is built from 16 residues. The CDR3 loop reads CASSLNSGSSYNEQFF. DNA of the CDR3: TGTGCCAGCAGCTTGAATAGCGGGAGCTCCTACAATGAGCAGTTCTTC.

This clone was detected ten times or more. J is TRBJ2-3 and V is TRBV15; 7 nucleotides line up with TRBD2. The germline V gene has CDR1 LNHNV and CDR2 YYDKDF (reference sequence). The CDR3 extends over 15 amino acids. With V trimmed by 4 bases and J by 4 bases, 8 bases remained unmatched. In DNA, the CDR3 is TGTGCCACCAGCATCGGTAAAGCGGGGTCAGATACGCAGTATTTT. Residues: CATSIGKAGSDTQYF.

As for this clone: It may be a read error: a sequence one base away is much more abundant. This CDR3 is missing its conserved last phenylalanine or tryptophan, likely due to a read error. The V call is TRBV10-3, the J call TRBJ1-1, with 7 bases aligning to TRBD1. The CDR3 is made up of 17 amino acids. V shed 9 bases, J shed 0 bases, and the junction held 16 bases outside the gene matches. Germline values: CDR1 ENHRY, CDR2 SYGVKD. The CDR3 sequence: CAITGAETPKMNTEAFC. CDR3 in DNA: TGTGCCATAACAGGGGCGGAAACACCCAAGATGAACACTGAAGCTTTCTGT.